The T cell receptor beta chain under discussion was sequenced for a study of T-cell reconstitution after alpha-beta-depleted transplantation in children. In germline, CDR1 is DFQATT, CDR2 SNEGSKA (reference sequence). This CDR3 is built from 19 residues. V was shortened by 0 bases and J by 0 bases, with 18 bases between the two germline ends. General study results and limits: T-cell numbers and diversity, one year after transplant, stemmed largely from T cells that were newly produced. TCRbeta diversity was high at day 60 in some patients (a result of surviving recipient T cells and thymic progenitors). Two months or so post-transplant, alpha-beta T cells reportedly derived from several hundred expanded graft clones.

Unique molecular identifiers were incorporated when the TCRbeta library was constructed. TCRdb itself ran the PCR reads through MiXCR, one entry per CDR3 protein. The sample lists around 580,000 distinct CDR3 sequences, approximately 30% seen once, with approximately 33% in the top ten. As concerns this clonotype: The target antigen is unknown.

Sequenced material: PBMCs, taken before TCRalphabeta/CD19-depleted stem cell transplant. The chain carries TRBV20-1 and TRBJ2-6, with a tentative D call TRBD2 (6 bases). This sequence originates from a boy in the first two years of life with Wiskott-Aldrich syndrome, due to receive a stem cell transplant. The CDR3 reads CSAREPPGELRSGANVLTF. CDR3 bases: TGCAGTGCTAGAGAACCCCCGGGAGAGCTACGCTCTGGGGCCAACGTCCTGACTTTC.